The 8 T cell receptor beta chains presented below share a single source sample, sequenced in a study of blood T cells in healthy people across ages. Then a second PCR, running about 6 to 12 cycles, was carried out with a sample-barcoded 5' primer and a J-beta primer mix. A single record per CDR3 protein comes from TCRdb applying MiXCR to the 5' RACE reads. Of some 370,000 distinct CDR3 sequences in the sample, approximately 52% were seen once. Sequencing input: blood. The receptors shown here come from a man aged 60 to 69 in good health.

This clonotype has only a few counts. The chain is built from TRBV5-5 and TRBJ2-4, with 13 bases that match TRBD2. J lost 13 bases, V lost 3 bases, and 10 bases had no gene match. The CDR3 runs to 15 residues. Germline V gives CDR1 SGHKS, CDR2 YYEKEE (reference sequence). The DNA for the CDR3 is TGTGCCAGCAGCTCCGGGACTAGCGGGACTAGCAGACAGTACTTC. It codes for CASSSGTSGTSRQYF.

This clonotype has only a few counts. V is TRBV12-3 or TRBV12-4 and J is TRBJ2-1; D ambiguous. Trimming removed 3 bases at V and 1 base at J, with 22 bases between. CDR3 length: 19 residues. The chain's CDR3 is CASSFLGPRMAESYNEQFF. The CDR3 coding sequence is TGTGCCAGCAGTTTCTTGGGCCCAAGGATGGCGGAATCCTACAATGAGCAGTTCTTC.

At least ten counts were recorded for this clonotype. The chain carries TRBV5-1 and TRBJ2-7, with 7 bases lining up with TRBD1. The junction had 15 bases not matched to a gene; V was cut back by 6 bases and J by 3 bases. The germline V gene has CDR1 SGHRS and CDR2 YFSETQ. The CDR3 extends over 16 amino acids. For the CDR3, the DNA is TGCGCCAGCACCTATCCGGGACAGCGACGTTTCTACGAGCAGTACTTC. Its translation is CASTYPGQRRFYEQYF.

This clonotype was picked up a small number of times. This rearrangement joins TRBV15 to TRBJ2-7, with 15 bases aligning to TRBD2. CDR1 is LNHNV and CDR2 is YYDKDF in the germline V gene (reference sequence). The length of the CDR3 is 16 residues. Losses at the gene ends were 4 bases for V and 7 bases for J; bases not matched to a gene: 8. The CDR3 reads CATSTRGTSGRREQYF. The CDR3 DNA reads as TGTGCCACCAGCACTCGTGGGACTAGCGGGAGGAGGGAGCAGTACTTC.

The chain combines TRBV7-2 with TRBJ2-7; no clear D gene. This CDR3 has 13 amino acids. The ends were cut back, 2 bases at V and 3 bases at J, with 8 bases in the middle. From germline, CDR1 is SGHTA and CDR2 FQGNSA. The CDR3 protein is CASSLNSIYEQYF. The CDR3 DNA reads TGTGCCAGCAGCTTAAATTCCATCTACGAGCAGTACTTC.

At least ten counts were recorded for this clonotype. The V gene is TRBV7-7, the J gene TRBJ2-7; D is undetermined. The CDR3 length is 10 residues. Trimming took off 11 bases at V and 10 bases at J, with 15 bases between the two ends. Germline V gene data show CDR1 as SSHAT and CDR2 as FNYEAQ (reference sequence). The CDR3 protein is CAPRKTLQYF. CDR3 nucleotides: TGTGCCCCAAGGAAGACGCTTCAGTACTTC.

This chain links TRBV10-2 with TRBJ2-7; unclear D gene. Germline values: CDR1 WSHSY, CDR2 SAAADI. The CDR3 has 14 amino acids. The V end lost 5 bases, the J end lost 2 bases, and 13 bases lay between the germline ends. The CDR3: CASSSGIQTYEQYF. The DNA of the CDR3 is TGCGCCAGCAGTTCGGGTATCCAAACCTACGAGCAGTACTTC.

The V and J genes are TRBV28 and TRBJ2-5, with D tentatively TRBD2 (7 bases). Per germline, CDR1 MDHEN and CDR2 SYDVKM. CDR3 length: 14 amino acids. Trimming stripped 8 bases from V and 1 base from J, with 14 bases between. This CDR3 reads CASGLRGGQETQYF. The CDR3 DNA sequence: TGTGCCAGCGGACTTAGGGGGGGCCAAGAGACCCAGTACTTC. The variable domain in full, completed from reference TRBV28 and TRBJ2-5, reads DVKVTQSSRYLVKRTGEKVFLECVQDMDHENMFWYRQDPGLGLRLIYFSYDVKMKEKGDIPEGYSVSREKKERFSLILESASTNQTSMYLCASGLRGGQETQYFGPGTRLLVL.